This T cell receptor (beta chain) was identified in a study of Graves' ophthalmopathy and Graves' hyperthyroidism. At the level of the study: The study drew peripheral blood at initial diagnosis, before any treatment. Notes on the study in general: Most expanded thyroid clonotypes above 0.001 frequency also appeared in blood. Progression of ophthalmopathy was predicted by the model with 60% to 71% sensitivity and around 72% specificity.

In germline, CDR1 is LNHNV, CDR2 YYDKDF (reference sequence). The CDR3 length is 14 residues. Trimming pared 4 bases from V and 0 bases from J, leaving 9 bases between. RNA transcripts were the template, and TCR beta CDR3 regions were amplified from them. Scientists carried out first-round RT-PCR using HTBI primers and then a second-round multiplex PCR. MiXCR, applied by TCRdb to the multiplex PCR reads, yields one record per CDR3 protein. The sample lists 200,000 to 300,000 distinct CDR3 sequences, about 47% seen once, with roughly half in the top ten. Concerning this clonotype itself: The antigen is unknown. A much larger clone is a single base away; this may be a read error.

The PBMCs were taken from about 10 ml of fresh peripheral blood. This clonotype was sampled from an adult man with Graves' ophthalmopathy. Specimen: peripheral blood. The V gene is TRBV15, the J gene TRBJ1-2, with D possibly TRBD1 on 6 matching bases. CDR3 region: CATSIRGANYGYTF. CDR3 nucleotides: TGTGCCACCAGCATCAGGGGAGCTAACTATGGCTACACCTTC.